The TCR beta chain under discussion was sequenced for a study of early T cells in non-severe SARS-CoV-2 infection. Across the whole study: The input, bulk RNA from unsorted whole blood, was sequenced, and chains were unpaired.

MiXCR, run by TCRdb on the 5' RACE reads, gives a single entry per CDR3 protein. The table has approximately 77,000 distinct CDR3 sequences, 9.5% to 15% seen once; the top ten hold around 3.6%. Study-wide results and caveats: VDJdb-based matching was biased toward anti-spike CD8 responses and missed private and CD4 specificities.

On this clonotype: No antigen is known for it.

The CDR3 contains 15 residues. Trimming pared 3 bases from V and 0 bases from J, leaving 9 bases between. CDR1 is KGHSH, CDR2 LQKENI, per germline. The sequencing input was whole blood. This clonotype was sampled from an adult who was a healthcare worker with PCR-confirmed SARS-CoV-2 infection or an uninfected control (not recorded which). The chain uses TRBV18 and TRBJ2-1; unclear D gene. The CDR3 region is CASSPRRSSYNEQFF. As DNA, the CDR3 is TGTGCCAGCTCACCGAGAAGGAGCTCCTACAATGAGCAGTTCTTC.